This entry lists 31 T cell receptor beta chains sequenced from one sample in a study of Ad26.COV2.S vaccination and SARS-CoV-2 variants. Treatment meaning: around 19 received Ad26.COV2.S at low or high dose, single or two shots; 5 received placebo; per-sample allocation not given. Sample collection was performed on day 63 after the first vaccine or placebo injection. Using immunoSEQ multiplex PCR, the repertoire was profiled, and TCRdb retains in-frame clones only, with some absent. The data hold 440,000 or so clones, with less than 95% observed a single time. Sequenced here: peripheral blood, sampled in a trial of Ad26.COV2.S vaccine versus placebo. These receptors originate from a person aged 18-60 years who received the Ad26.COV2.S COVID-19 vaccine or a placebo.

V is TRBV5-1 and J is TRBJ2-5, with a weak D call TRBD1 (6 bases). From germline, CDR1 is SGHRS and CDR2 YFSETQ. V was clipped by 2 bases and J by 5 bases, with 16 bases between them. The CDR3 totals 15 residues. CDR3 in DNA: TGCGCCAGCAGCTTTTCAGGGGCTTGGGATGAGACCCAGTACTTC. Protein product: CASSFSGAWDETQYF.

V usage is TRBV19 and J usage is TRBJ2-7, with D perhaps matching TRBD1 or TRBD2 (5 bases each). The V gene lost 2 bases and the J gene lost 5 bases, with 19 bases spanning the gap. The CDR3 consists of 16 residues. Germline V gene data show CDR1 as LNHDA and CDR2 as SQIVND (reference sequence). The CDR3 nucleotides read TGTGCCAGTAGTATATTCGGTACAGAACGGGACCACGAGCAGTACTTC. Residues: CASSIFGTERDHEQYF.

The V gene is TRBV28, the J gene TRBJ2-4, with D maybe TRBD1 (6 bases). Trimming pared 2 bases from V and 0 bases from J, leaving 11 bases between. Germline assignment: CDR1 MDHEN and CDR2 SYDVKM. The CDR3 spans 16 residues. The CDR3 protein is CASSLRGHLAKNIQYF. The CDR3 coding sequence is TGTGCCAGCAGTTTAAGGGGACACCTAGCCAAAAACATTCAGTACTTC.

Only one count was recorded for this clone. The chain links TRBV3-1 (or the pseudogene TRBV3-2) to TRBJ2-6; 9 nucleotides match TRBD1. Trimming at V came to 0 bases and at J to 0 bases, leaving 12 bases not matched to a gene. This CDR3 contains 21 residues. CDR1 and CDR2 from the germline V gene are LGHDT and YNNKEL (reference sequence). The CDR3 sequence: CASSQDSVFRDRVSGANVLTF. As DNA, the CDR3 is TGTGCCAGCAGCCAAGATTCGGTTTTTAGGGACAGGGTCTCTGGGGCCAACGTCCTGACTTTC.

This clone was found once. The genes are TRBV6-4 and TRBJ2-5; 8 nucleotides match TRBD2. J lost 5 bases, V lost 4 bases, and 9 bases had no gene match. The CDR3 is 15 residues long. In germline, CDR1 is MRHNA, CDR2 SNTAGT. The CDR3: CASSVAGGPLETQYF. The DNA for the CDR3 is TGTGCCAGCAGTGTTGCGGGGGGCCCCCTGGAGACCCAGTACTTC.

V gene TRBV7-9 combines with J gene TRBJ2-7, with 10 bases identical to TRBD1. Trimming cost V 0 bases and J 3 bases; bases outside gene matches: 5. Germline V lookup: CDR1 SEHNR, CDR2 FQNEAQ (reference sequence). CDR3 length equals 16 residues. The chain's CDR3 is CASSLASGQGDYEQYF. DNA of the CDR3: TGTGCCAGCAGCTTAGCCTCCGGACAGGGGGACTACGAGCAGTACTTC.

CDR3 sequence reads: CASSSELLMGGSYNEQFF. The DNA for the CDR3 is TGTGCCAGCAGTTCGGAGCTCCTCATGGGAGGTTCGTACAATGAGCAGTTCTTC. V gene TRBV27 combines with J gene TRBJ2-1; possibly TRBD2 for D (6 bases). Trimming pared 4 bases from V and 4 bases from J, leaving 23 bases between. There are 18 residues in the CDR3. The germline CDR1 and CDR2 sequences are MNHEY and SMNVEV (reference sequence).

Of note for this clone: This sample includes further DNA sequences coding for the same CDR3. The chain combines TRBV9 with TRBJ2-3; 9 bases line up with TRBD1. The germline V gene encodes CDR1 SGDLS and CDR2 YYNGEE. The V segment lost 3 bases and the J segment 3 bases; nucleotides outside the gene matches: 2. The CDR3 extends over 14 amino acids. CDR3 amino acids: CASSAGQGTDTQYF. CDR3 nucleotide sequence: TGTGCCAGCAGCGCAGGACAGGGGACAGATACGCAGTATTTT.

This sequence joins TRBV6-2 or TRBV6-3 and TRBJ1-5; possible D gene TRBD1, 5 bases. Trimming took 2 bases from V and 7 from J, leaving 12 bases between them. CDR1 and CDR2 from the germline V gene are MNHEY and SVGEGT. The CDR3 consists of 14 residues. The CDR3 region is CASSYRGVGQPQHF. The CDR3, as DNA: TGTGCCAGCAGTTACCGGGGCGTGGGGCAGCCCCAGCATTTT.

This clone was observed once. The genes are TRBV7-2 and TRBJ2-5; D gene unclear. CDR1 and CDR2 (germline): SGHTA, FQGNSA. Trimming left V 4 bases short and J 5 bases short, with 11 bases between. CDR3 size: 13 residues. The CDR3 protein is CASSSQPPETQYF. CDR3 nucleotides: TGTGCCAGCAGCTCCCAACCCCCCGAGACCCAGTACTTC.

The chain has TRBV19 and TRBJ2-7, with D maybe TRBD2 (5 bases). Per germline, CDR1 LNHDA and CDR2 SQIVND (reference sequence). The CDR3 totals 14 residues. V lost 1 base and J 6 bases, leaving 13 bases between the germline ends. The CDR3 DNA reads TGTGCCAGTAGTATAGGTAGCGCAGCAGGCGAGCAGTACTTC. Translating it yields CASSIGSAAGEQYF.

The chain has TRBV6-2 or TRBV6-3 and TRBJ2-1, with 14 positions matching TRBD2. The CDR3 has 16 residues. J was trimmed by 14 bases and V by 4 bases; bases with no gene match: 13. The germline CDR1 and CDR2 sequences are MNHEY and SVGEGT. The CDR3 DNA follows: TGTGCCAGCAGTTCCCGACTAGCGGGAGGGCCAGGTAGCAAGTTCTTC. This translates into CASSSRLAGGPGSKFF.

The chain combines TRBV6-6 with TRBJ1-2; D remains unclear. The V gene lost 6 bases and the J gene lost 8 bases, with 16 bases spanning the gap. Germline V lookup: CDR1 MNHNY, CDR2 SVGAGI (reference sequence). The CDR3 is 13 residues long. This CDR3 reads CASRLTRGPGYTF. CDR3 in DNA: TGTGCCAGCAGATTAACCCGGGGTCCGGGCTACACCTTC.

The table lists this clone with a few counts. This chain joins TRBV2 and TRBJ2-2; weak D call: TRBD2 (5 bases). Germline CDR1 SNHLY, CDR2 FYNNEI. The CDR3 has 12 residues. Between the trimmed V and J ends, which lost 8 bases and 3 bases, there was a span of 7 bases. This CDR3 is CASGLDTGELFF. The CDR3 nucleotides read TGTGCCAGCGGACTTGACACCGGGGAGCTGTTTTTT.

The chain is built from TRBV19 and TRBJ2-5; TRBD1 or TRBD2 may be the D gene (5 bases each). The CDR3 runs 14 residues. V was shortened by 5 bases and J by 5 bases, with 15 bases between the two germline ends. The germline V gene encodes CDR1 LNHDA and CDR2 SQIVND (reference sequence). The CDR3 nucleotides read TGTGCCAGTAGTTACAGCGGCAGGGCTGAGACCCAGTACTTC. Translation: CASSYSGRAETQYF. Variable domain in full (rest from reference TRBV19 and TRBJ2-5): DGGITQSPKYLFRKEGQNVTLSCEQNLNHDAMYWYRQDPGQGLRLIYYSQIVNDFQKGDIAEGYSVSREKKESFPLTVTSAQKNPTAFYLCASSYSGRAETQYFGPGTRLLVL.

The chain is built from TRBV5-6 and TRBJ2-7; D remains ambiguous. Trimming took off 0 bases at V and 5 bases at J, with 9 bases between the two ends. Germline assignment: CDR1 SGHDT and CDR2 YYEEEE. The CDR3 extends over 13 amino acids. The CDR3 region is CASSLGTPDEQYF. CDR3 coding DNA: TGTGCCAGCAGCTTGGGCACCCCCGACGAGCAGTACTTC.

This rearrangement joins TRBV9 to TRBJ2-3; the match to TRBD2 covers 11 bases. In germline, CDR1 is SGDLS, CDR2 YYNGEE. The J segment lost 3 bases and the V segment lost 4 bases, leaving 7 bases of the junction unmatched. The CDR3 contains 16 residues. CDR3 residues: CASSPLAGGETDTQYF. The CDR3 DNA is TGTGCCAGCAGCCCCCTAGCGGGAGGTGAGACAGATACGCAGTATTTT.

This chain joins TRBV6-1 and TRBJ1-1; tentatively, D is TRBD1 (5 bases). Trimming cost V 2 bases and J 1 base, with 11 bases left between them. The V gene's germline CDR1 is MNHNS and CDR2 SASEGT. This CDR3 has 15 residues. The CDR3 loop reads CASSEQTAGNTEAFF. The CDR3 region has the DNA TGTGCCAGCAGTGAACAGACAGCCGGGAACACTGAAGCTTTCTTT.

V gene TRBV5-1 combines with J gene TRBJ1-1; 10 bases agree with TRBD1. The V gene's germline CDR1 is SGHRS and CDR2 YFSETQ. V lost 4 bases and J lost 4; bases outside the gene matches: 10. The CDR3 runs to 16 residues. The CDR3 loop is CASSLRQGARGTEAFF. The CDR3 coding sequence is TGCGCCAGCAGCCTAAGACAGGGGGCGAGAGGCACTGAAGCTTTCTTT.

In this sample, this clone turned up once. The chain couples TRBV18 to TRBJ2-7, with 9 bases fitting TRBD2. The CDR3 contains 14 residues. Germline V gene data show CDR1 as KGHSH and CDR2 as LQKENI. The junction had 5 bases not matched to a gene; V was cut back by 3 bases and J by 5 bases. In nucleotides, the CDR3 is TGTGCCAGCTCACCCGGACTAGCGCGGGACGAGCAGTACTTC. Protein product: CASSPGLARDEQYF. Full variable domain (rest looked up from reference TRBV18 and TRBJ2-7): NAGVMQNPRHLVRRRGQEARLRCSPMKGHSHVYWYRQLPEEGLKFMVYLQKENIIDESGMPKERFSAEFPKEGPSILRIQQVVRGDSAAYFCASSPGLARDEQYFGPGTRLTVT.

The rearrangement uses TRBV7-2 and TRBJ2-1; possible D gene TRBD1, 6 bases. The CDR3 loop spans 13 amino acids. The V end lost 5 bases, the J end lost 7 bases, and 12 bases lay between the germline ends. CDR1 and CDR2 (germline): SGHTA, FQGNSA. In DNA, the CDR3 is TGTGCCAGCAGCATCCAAACAGGGAATGAGCAGTTCTTC. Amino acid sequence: CASSIQTGNEQFF.

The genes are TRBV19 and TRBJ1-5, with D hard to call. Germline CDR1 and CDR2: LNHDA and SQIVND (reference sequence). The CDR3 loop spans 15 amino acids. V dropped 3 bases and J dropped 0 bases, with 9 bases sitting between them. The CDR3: CASSMRQSSNQPQHF. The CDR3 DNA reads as TGTGCCAGTAGTATGAGGCAGAGTAGCAATCAGCCCCAGCATTTT.

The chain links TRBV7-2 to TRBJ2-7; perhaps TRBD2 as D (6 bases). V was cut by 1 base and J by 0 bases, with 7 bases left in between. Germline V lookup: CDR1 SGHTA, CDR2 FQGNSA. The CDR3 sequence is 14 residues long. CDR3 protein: CASSLDSGSYEQYF. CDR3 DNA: TGTGCCAGCAGCTTAGATAGCGGCTCCTACGAGCAGTACTTC.

The CDR3 reads CASSVGLREQETQYF. CDR3 nucleotides: TGTGCCAGCAGCGTCGGACTCCGGGAACAAGAGACCCAGTACTTC. The J gene is TRBJ2-5, the V gene TRBV11-2, with D possibly TRBD2 on 5 matching bases. Germline V gene lookup returns CDR1 SGHAT and CDR2 FQNNGV. There are 15 residues in the CDR3. Trimming took 5 bases from V and 2 from J, leaving 15 bases between them. Variable domain in full (rest from reference TRBV11-2 and TRBJ2-5): EAGVAQSPRYKIIEKRQSVAFWCNPISGHATLYWYQQILGQGPKLLIQFQNNGVVDDSQLPKDRFSAERLKGVDSTLKIQPAKLEDSAVYLCASSVGLREQETQYFGPGTRLLVL.

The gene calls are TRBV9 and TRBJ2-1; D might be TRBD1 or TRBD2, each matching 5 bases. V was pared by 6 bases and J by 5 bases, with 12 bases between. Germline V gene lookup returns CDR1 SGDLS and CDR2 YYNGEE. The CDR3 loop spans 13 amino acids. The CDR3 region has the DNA TGTGCCAGCAACCGGGACCCGGACAATGAGCAGTTCTTC. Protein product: CASNRDPDNEQFF.

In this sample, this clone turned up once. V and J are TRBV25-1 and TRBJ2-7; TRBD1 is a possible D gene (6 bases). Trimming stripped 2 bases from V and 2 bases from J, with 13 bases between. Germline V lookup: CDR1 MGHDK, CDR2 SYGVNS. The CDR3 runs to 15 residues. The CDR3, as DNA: TGTGCCAGCAGTGAAGACCGAGGGGGAGCCTACGAGCAGTACTTC. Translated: CASSEDRGGAYEQYF.

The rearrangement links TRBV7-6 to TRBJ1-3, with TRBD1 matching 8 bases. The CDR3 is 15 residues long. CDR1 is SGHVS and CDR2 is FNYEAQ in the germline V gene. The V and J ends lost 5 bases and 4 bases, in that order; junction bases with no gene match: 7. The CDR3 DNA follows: TGTGCCAGCAGCCCAAGGACAGGGAAAGGAAACACCATATATTTT. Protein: CASSPRTGKGNTIYF.

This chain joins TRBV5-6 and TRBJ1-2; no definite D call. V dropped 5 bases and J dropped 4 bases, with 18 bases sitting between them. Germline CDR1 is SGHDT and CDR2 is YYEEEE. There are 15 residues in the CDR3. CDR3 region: CASSPRDAKFYGYTF. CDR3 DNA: TGTGCCAGCAGTCCCCGGGATGCCAAGTTCTATGGCTACACCTTC.

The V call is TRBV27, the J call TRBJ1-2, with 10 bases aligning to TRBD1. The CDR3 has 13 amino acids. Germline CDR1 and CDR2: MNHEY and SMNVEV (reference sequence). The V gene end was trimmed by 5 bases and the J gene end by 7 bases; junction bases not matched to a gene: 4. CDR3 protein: CASSPGTGAGYTF. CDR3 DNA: TGTGCCAGCAGTCCCGGGACAGGGGCTGGCTACACCTTC.

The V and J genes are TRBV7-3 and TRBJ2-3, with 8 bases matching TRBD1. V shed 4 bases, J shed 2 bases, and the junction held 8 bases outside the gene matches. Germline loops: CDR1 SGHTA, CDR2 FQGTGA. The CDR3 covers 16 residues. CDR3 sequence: CASSSTGGSHTDTQYF. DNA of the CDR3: TGTGCCAGCAGCTCTACAGGGGGTTCCCACACAGATACGCAGTATTTT.

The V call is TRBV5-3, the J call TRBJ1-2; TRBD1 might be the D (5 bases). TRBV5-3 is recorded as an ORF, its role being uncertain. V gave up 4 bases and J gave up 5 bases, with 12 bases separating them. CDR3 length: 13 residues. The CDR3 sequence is CARSPDMEYGYTF. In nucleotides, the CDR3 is TGTGCCAGAAGCCCGGACATGGAATATGGCTACACCTTC.